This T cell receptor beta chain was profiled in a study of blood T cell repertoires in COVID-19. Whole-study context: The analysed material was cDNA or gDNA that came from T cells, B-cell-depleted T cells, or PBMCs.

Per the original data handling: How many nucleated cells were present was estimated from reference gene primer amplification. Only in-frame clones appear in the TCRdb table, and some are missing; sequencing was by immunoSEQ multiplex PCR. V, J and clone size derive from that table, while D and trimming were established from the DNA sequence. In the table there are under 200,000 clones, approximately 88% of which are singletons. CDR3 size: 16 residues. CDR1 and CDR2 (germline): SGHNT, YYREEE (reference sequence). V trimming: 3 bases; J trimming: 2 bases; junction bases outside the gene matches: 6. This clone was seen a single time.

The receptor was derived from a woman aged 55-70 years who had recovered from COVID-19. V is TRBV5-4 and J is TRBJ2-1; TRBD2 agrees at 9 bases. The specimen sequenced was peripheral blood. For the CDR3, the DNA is TGTGCCAGCAGCTCCGGCGGGGGGGGCACCTACAATGAGCAGTTCTTC. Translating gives CASSSGGGGTYNEQFF.